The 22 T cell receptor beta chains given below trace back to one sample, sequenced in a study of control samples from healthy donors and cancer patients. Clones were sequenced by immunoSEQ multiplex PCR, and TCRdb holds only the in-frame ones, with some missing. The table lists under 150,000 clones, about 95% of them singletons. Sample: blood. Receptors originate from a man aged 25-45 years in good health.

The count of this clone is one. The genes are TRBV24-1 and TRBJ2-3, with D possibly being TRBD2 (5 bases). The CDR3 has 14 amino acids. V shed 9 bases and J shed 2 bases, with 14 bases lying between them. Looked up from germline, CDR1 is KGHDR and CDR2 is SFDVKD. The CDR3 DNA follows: TGTGCCACCGCCGAGGGCCCCAACACAGATACGCAGTATTTT. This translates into CATAEGPNTDTQYF.

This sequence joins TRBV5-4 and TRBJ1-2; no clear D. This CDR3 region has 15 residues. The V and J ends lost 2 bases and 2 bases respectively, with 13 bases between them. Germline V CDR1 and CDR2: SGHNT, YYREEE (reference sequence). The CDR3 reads CASSFDGLNNYGYTF. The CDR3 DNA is TGTGCCAGCAGCTTCGACGGCTTAAACAACTATGGCTACACCTTC.

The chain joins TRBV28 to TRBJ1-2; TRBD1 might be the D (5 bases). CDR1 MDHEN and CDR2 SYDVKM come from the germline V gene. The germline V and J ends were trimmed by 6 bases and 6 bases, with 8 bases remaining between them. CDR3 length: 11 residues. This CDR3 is CASSLTDGYTF. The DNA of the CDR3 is TGTGCCAGCAGCTTGACAGATGGCTACACCTTC.

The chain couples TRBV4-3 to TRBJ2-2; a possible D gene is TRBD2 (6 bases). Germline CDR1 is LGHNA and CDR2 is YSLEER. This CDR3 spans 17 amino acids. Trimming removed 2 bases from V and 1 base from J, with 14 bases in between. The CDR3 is CASSQSHRRGNTGELFF. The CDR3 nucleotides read TGCGCCAGCAGCCAATCCCACCGGCGGGGGAACACCGGGGAGCTGTTTTTT.

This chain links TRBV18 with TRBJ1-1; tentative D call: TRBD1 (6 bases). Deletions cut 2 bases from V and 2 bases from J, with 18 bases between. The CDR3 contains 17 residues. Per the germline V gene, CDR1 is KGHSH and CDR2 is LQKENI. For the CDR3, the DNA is TGTGCCAGCTCACCAGTTGCGGACAGACCTTTTAACACTGAAGCTTTCTTT. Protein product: CASSPVADRPFNTEAFF.

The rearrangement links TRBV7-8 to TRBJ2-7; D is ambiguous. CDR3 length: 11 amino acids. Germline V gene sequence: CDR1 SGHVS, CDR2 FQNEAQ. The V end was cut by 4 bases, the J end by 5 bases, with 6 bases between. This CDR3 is CASSSLHEQYF. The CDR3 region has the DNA TGTGCCAGCAGCTCCCTCCACGAGCAGTACTTC.

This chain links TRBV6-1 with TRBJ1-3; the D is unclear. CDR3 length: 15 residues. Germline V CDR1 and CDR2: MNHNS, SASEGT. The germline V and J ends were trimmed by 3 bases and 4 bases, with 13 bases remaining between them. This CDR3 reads CASSEDRTTGNTIYF. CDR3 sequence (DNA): TGTGCCAGCAGTGAGGACCGTACGACGGGAAACACCATATATTTT.

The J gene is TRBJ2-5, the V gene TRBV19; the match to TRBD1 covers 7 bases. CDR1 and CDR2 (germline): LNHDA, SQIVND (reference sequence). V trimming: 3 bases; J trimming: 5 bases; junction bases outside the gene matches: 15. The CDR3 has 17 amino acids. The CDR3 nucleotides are TGTGCCAGTAGTATTGCCGCAAGGACAGGTTCGGGGGAGACCCAGTACTTC. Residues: CASSIAARTGSGETQYF.

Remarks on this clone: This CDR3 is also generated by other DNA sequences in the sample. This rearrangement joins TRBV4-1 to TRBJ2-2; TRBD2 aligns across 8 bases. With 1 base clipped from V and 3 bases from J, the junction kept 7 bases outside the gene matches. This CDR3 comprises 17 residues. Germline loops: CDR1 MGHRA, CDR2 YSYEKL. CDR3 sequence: CASSQATGGRYTGELFF. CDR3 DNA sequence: TGCGCCAGCAGCCAAGCGACGGGGGGGCGGTACACCGGGGAGCTGTTTTTT.

CDR3 loop: CASRRGPEAFF. The CDR3 coding sequence is TGTGCCAGCAGGAGGGGGCCTGAAGCTTTCTTT. This chain links TRBV28 with TRBJ1-1, with 7 bases lining up with TRBD1. CDR3 length: 11 amino acids. The junction had 1 base not matched to a gene; V was cut back by 6 bases and J by 6 bases. CDR1 and CDR2 (germline): MDHEN, SYDVKM.

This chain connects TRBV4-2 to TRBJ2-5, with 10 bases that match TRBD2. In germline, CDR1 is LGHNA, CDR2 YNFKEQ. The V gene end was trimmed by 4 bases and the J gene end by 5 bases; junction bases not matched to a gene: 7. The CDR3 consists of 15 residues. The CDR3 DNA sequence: TGTGCCAGCAGCCTCAGCGGGGGGGCCGGGGAGACCCAGTACTTC. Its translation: CASSLSGGAGETQYF.

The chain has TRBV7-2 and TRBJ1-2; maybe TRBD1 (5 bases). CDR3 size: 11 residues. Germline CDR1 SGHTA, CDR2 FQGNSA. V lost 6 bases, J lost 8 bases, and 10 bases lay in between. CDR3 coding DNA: TGTGCCAGCAGTAACTGGGGGGGCTACACCTTC. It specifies CASSNWGGYTF. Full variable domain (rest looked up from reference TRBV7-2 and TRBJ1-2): GAGVSQSPSNKVTEKGKDVELRCDPISGHTALYWYRQSLGQGLEFLIYFQGNSAPDKSGLPSDRFSAERTGGSVSTLTIQRTQQEDSAVYLCASSNWGGYTFGSGTRLTVV.

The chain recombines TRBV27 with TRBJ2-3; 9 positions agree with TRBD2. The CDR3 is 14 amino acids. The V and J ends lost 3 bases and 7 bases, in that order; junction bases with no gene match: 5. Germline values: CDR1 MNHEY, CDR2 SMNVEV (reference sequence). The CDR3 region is CASSFAGGGYTQYF. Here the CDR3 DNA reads TGTGCCAGCAGTTTCGCGGGGGGGGGTTATACGCAGTATTTT.

Here the CDR3 reads CASSIGHGATSYEQYF. The CDR3 region has the DNA TGTGCCAGTAGTATAGGACACGGCGCCACCTCCTACGAGCAGTACTTC. J is TRBJ2-7 and V is TRBV19, with D hard to call. The CDR3 spans 16 residues. The V and J ends lost 1 base and 0 bases respectively, with 13 bases between them. Germline CDR1 is LNHDA and CDR2 is SQIVND (reference sequence). Variable domain in full (rest from reference TRBV19 and TRBJ2-7): DGGITQSPKYLFRKEGQNVTLSCEQNLNHDAMYWYRQDPGQGLRLIYYSQIVNDFQKGDIAEGYSVSREKKESFPLTVTSAQKNPTAFYLCASSIGHGATSYEQYFGPGTRLTVT.

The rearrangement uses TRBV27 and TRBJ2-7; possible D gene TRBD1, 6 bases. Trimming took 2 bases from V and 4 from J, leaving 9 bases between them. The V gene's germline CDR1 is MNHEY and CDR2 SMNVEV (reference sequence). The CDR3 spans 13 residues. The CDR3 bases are TGTGCCAGCAGTTTACTGGACAGATACGAGCAGTACTTC. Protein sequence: CASSLLDRYEQYF.

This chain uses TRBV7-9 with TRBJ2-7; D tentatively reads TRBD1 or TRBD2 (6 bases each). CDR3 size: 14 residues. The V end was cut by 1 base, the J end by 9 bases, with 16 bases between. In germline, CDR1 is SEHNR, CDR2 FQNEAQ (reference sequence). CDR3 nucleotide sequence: TGTGCCAGCAGCTTAGATCACGGGGGCGGGGTGCAGTACTTC. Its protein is CASSLDHGGGVQYF.

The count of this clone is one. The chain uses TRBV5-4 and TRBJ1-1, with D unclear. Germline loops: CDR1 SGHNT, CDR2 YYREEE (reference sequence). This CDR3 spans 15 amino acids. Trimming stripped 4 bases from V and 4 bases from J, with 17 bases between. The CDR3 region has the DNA TGTGCCAGCAGCCTGGGTCCCGGCGGCGGCACTGAAGCTTTCTTT. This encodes CASSLGPGGGTEAFF. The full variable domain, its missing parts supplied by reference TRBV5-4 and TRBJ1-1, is ETGVTQSPTHLIKTRGQQVTLRCSSQSGHNTVSWYQQALGQGPQFIFQYYREEENGRGNFPPRFSGLQFPNYSSELNVNALELDDSALYLCASSLGPGGGTEAFFGQGTRLTVV.

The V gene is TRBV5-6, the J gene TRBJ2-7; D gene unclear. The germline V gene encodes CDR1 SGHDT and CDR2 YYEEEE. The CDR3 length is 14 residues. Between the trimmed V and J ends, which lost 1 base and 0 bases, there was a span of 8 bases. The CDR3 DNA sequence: TGTGCCAGCAGCTTGCGGGTAAGCTCCTACGAGCAGTACTTC. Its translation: CASSLRVSSYEQYF.

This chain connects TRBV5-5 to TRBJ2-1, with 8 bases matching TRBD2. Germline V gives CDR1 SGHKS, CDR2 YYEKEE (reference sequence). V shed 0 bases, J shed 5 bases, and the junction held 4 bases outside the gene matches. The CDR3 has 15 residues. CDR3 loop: CASSLAPSGHNEQFF. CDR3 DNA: TGTGCCAGCAGCTTGGCTCCTAGCGGGCACAATGAGCAGTTCTTC.

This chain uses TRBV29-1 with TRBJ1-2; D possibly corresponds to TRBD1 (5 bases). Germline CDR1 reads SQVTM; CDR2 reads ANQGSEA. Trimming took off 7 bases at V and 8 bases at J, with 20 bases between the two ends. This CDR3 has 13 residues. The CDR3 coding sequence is TGCAGCGGCTCCGGGGCCGAGCCCGGGGGCTACACCTTC. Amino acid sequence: CSGSGAEPGGYTF.

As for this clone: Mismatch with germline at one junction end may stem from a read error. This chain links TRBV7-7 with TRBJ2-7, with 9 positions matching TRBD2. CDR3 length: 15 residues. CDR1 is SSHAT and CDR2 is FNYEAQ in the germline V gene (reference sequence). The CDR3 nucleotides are TGTGCTAGCAGCCCCGGGACTAGCCCCTCCTACGAGCAGTACTTC. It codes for CASSPGTSPSYEQYF.

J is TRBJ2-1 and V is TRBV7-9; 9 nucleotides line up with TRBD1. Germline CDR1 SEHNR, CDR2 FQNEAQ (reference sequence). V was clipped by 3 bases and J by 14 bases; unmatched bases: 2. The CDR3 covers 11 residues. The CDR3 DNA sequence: TGTGCCAGCAGCTTCCGGGACAGGGAGTTCTTC. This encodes CASSFRDREFF.